This T cell receptor beta chain derives from a study of blood T cell repertoires in COVID-19. Overall study context: Resolution of symptoms, clearance, or two negative PCRs was present in recovered Cohort 3 donors.

V shed 5 bases and J 3 bases; nucleotides not matched to a gene: 7. The CDR3 runs to 15 residues. The germline V gene encodes CDR1 SGHVS and CDR2 FQNEAQ. Produced via immunoSEQ multiplex PCR; TCRdb's table is partial and in-frame only. The table has 250,000 to 300,000 clones, 88% seen once; the top ten hold approximately 2%. Residents of about two dozen US areas, aged roughly 18 to 89 years, made up the participants. Participants reported their clinical history, and cohort assignment relied on those reports. The chain has TRBV7-8 and TRBJ1-5; TRBD1 agrees at 7 bases. This TCR was recovered from a woman aged 55-69 years in a cohort exposed to, infected with or recovered from COVID-19 (not recorded which). The source material was PBMCs or T cells enriched from blood (not recorded which). The CDR3 DNA sequence: TGTGCCAGCAGCCCGCGTACAGGGGTCAATCAGCCCCAGCATTTT. Translated, it gives CASSPRTGVNQPQHF.